This TCR beta chain is drawn from a study of T-cell memory formation after mild COVID-19. The ends were cut back, 3 bases at V and 0 bases at J, with 9 bases in the middle. Germline V gene sequence: CDR1 DFQATT, CDR2 SNEGSKA (reference sequence). The CDR3 covers 14 residues. TCRdb reanalysed the 5' RACE reads using MiXCR and keeps one entry per CDR3 protein. The profile shows hundreds of thousands of distinct CDR3 sequences, about 20% of them singletons. The sample consisted of PBMCs or a T cell subset sorted from them (not recorded which). This TCR came from an adult woman who had mild COVID-19 (a few samples of this study predate the infection). Cell type and time point are not known. This rearrangement joins TRBV20-1 to TRBJ2-1, with D possibly TRBD2 on 6 matching bases. Here the CDR3 reads CSARDYNSYNEQFF. The CDR3 DNA follows: TGCAGTGCTAGGGACTACAACTCCTACAATGAGCAGTTCTTC.